The 7 T cell receptor beta chains presented below share a single source sample, sequenced in a study of T cells after yellow fever vaccination. MiXCR, applied by TCRdb to the 5' RACE reads, yields one record per CDR3 protein. The sample carries 45,000 to 75,000 distinct CDR3 sequences, approximately 6% recorded once. Sequencing used PBMCs, either bulk or a sorted T-cell subset (CD4+, CD8+, memory, or dextramer-sorted; not recorded which), obtained on the day of the yellow fever booster vaccination. These receptors were obtained from a young man who received the YFV17D yellow fever vaccine.

The genes are TRBV27 and TRBJ1-1; 7 positions match TRBD1. Germline values: CDR1 MNHEY, CDR2 SMNVEV (reference sequence). V trimming: 3 bases; J trimming: 4 bases; junction bases outside the gene matches: 5. CDR3 size: 14 residues. The CDR3 DNA is TGTGCCAGCAGTTTCTCGAACAGGGGCACTGAAGCTTTCTTT. Protein: CASSFSNRGTEAFF.

This clonotype was recorded a few times. This rearrangement joins TRBV3-1 to TRBJ2-2; D call uncertain. Trimming removed 2 bases from V and 1 base from J, with 8 bases in between. Germline loops: CDR1 LGHDT, CDR2 YNNKEL (reference sequence). The CDR3 extends over 15 amino acids. The DNA of the CDR3 is TGTGCCAGCAGCCAACACGGAGTGAACACCGGGGAGCTGTTTTTT. This codes for CASSQHGVNTGELFF.

The rearrangement links TRBV2 to TRBJ1-5; 11 nucleotides align to TRBD1. The V and J ends lost 11 bases and 0 bases, in that order; junction bases with no gene match: 12. This CDR3 has 17 residues. From germline, CDR1 is SNHLY and CDR2 FYNNEI. Here the CDR3 DNA reads TGTGCCGTCACGACGGGGACAGGGGGTTATAGCAATCAGCCCCAGCATTTT. As protein: CAVTTGTGGYSNQPQHF.

This chain links TRBV11-2 with TRBJ2-2, with D possibly being TRBD1 (6 bases). Per the germline V gene, CDR1 is SGHAT and CDR2 is FQNNGV. The CDR3 has 14 residues. V was shortened by 5 bases and J by 8 bases, with 15 bases between the two germline ends. The CDR3 DNA reads as TGTGCCAGCAGCCAGTACAGGGTGGTAGGGGAGCTGTTTTTT. This codes for CASSQYRVVGELFF.

At least ten counts were recorded for this clonotype. V usage is TRBV7-2 and J usage is TRBJ2-7, with 8 bases lining up with TRBD2. Germline V gene data show CDR1 as SGHTA and CDR2 as FQGNSA. J was trimmed by 0 bases and V by 4 bases; bases with no gene match: 11. The length of the CDR3 is 17 residues. CDR3 sequence (DNA): TGTGCCAGCAGCTCCAGACCGCTAGCGGGTACCTCCTACGAGCAGTACTTC. Its translation: CASSSRPLAGTSYEQYF.

This clonotype was seen at least ten times. CDR3 region: CSVDGGPLSTDTQYF. For the CDR3, the DNA is TGCAGCGTGGACGGGGGGCCCCTTAGCACAGATACGCAGTATTTT. The rearrangement joins TRBV29-1 to TRBJ2-3, with TRBD2 as a possible D gene (7 bases). CDR3 length: 15 residues. Per germline, CDR1 SQVTM and CDR2 ANQGSEA. V lost 6 bases and J 0 bases, leaving 16 bases between the germline ends.

V usage is TRBV27 and J usage is TRBJ2-7, with a tentative D call TRBD2 (6 bases). Germline assignment: CDR1 MNHEY and CDR2 SMNVEV (reference sequence). The length of the CDR3 is 13 residues. Deletions cut 5 bases from V and 2 bases from J, with 10 bases between. CDR3 protein: CASSPSGAYEQYF. In DNA, the CDR3 is TGTGCCAGCAGTCCCTCGGGAGCCTACGAGCAGTACTTC.